This TCR beta chain was profiled in a study of blood T cell repertoires in COVID-19. The CDR3 runs 13 residues. Germline CDR1 is SGHNT and CDR2 is YYREEE (reference sequence). The V and J ends lost 0 bases and 4 bases respectively, with 5 bases between them. Generated by immunoSEQ multiplex PCR, the TCRdb table keeps only in-frame clones and is missing some. The sample consists of over 200,000 clones, 85% to 90% of them appearing once. This clonotype originated in a man aged 50 or older with COVID-19, enrolled during active disease. The chain joins TRBV5-4 to TRBJ2-1; no definite D call. Source material: peripheral blood. This chain's CDR3 is CASSLAFYNEQFF. The CDR3 coding sequence is TGTGCCAGCAGCTTGGCTTTTTACAATGAGCAGTTCTTC. Full variable domain (remainder filled in from reference TRBV5-4 and TRBJ2-1): ETGVTQSPTHLIKTRGQQVTLRCSSQSGHNTVSWYQQALGQGPQFIFQYYREEENGRGNFPPRFSGLQFPNYSSELNVNALELDDSALYLCASSLAFYNEQFFGPGTRLTVL.